The 23 T cell receptor beta chains presented below share a single source sample, sequenced in a study of regulatory T cells in long-lasting Graves disease. In building TCR beta libraries, iRepertoire HTBI primers were used together with Arm-PCR of CDR3 regions. TCRdb re-called the multiplex PCR reads with MiXCR, one entry per CDR3 protein. The sample holds some 430,000 distinct CDR3 sequences, about a fifth seen once. Time point specified: persistent/refractory GD, antithyroid drugs over 5 years with positive TRAb. After RNA was extracted from PBMCs, the TCR library was made from it. The sequencing used peripheral blood mononuclear cells (PBMCs), collected when the disease was refractory, from a patient treated with antithyroid drugs. These receptors originate from a female donor with Graves disease.

This clonotype was detected many times. The chain joins TRBV15 to TRBJ1-5; D remains ambiguous. CDR3 length: 14 residues. CDR1 LNHNV and CDR2 YYDKDF come from the germline V gene (reference sequence). Trimming left V 0 bases short and J 6 bases short, with 9 bases between. The CDR3 nucleotides are TGTGCCACCAGCAGAGATGTTGCAGGTCAGCCCCAGCATTTT. It is translated as CATSRDVAGQPQHF. Full variable domain (remainder filled in from reference TRBV15 and TRBJ1-5): DAMVIQNPRYQVTQFGKPVTLSCSQTLNHNVMYWYQQKSSQAPKLLFHYYDKDFNNEADTPDNFQSRRPNTSFCFLDIRSPGLGDTAMYLCATSRDVAGQPQHFGDGTRLSIL.

This clonotype was counted many times. The chain has TRBV3-1 and TRBJ2-5, with D perhaps given as TRBD1 or TRBD2 (5 bases each). Germline V lookup: CDR1 LGHDT, CDR2 YNNKEL (reference sequence). The CDR3 contains 15 residues. V shed 5 bases and J shed 2 bases, with 15 bases lying between them. CDR3: CASSFSGTDQETQYF. In DNA, the CDR3 is TGTGCCAGCAGCTTTTCCGGGACGGATCAAGAGACCCAGTACTTC.

This clonotype has a count of ten or more. This chain uses TRBV12-3 or TRBV12-4 with TRBJ1-1, with no clear D. The length of the CDR3 is 14 residues. Trimming took 6 bases from V and 5 from J, leaving 16 bases between them. The CDR3 region is CASSAVSLGTEAFF. The CDR3, as DNA: TGTGCCAGCAGCGCCGTTTCCCTGGGGACTGAAGCTTTCTTT.

This rearrangement joins TRBV6-1 to TRBJ2-5; TRBD1 matches at 7 bases. Germline V CDR1 and CDR2: MNHNS, SASEGT. V lost 5 bases to trimming and J lost 2 bases; unmatched junction nucleotides: 11. CDR3 length: 16 residues. CDR3 protein: CASSPGQAKSQETQYF. The CDR3, as DNA: TGTGCCAGCAGTCCCGGACAGGCGAAATCTCAAGAGACCCAGTACTTC.

The CDR3 protein is CASSRRETYNEQFF. CDR3 sequence (DNA): TGTGCCAGCAGTCGCAGGGAAACCTACAATGAGCAGTTCTTC. This sequence joins TRBV2 and TRBJ2-1; maybe TRBD1 (5 bases). V dropped 5 bases and J dropped 2 bases, with 10 bases sitting between them. This CDR3 contains 14 residues. Germline V gene data show CDR1 as SNHLY and CDR2 as FYNNEI.

V is TRBV5-1 and J is TRBJ2-5; perhaps TRBD2 as D (6 bases). The CDR3 covers 17 residues. CDR1 and CDR2 from the germline V gene are SGHRS and YFSETQ. Trimming stripped 4 bases from V and 5 bases from J, with 24 bases between. The CDR3 nucleotides read TGCGCCAGCAGCCGCGGGGAAACGGCAGGTGCAGGGGAGACCCAGTACTTC. This gives the protein CASSRGETAGAGETQYF.

This clonotype has a count of ten or more. The chain couples TRBV2 to TRBJ1-2; 9 bases fit TRBD1. V gave up 7 bases and J gave up 8 bases; unmatched junction bases: 5. The CDR3 has 12 residues. The germline V gene encodes CDR1 SNHLY and CDR2 FYNNEI. CDR3 loop: CASNRGLSGYTF. The CDR3 coding sequence is TGTGCCAGCAACAGGGGGCTATCGGGCTACACCTTC.

This clonotype was seen more than once but under ten times. This CDR3 reads CASSLVPGDNEQFF. The CDR3 coding sequence is TGTGCCAGCAGCTTAGTCCCAGGGGACAATGAGCAGTTCTTC. The chain recombines TRBV7-9 with TRBJ2-1; a weak D match, TRBD1 (6 bases). The ends were cut back, 1 base at V and 5 bases at J, with 9 bases in the middle. CDR3 length equals 14 residues. Germline CDR1 is SEHNR and CDR2 is FQNEAQ (reference sequence).

The sample holds a few counts of this clonotype. V gene TRBV14 combines with J gene TRBJ1-2; D not resolved. V was trimmed by 4 bases and J by 8 bases, leaving 17 bases between them. Per germline, CDR1 SGHDN and CDR2 FVKESK. CDR3 length equals 14 residues. The CDR3 spells CASSPRWSREGYTF. The CDR3 region has the DNA TGTGCCAGCAGCCCCCGGTGGTCCCGAGAGGGCTACACCTTC.

Here the CDR3 reads CASSQVRGTGGPNTGELFF. The CDR3 DNA follows: TGTGCCAGCAGCCAAGTACGGGGCACAGGAGGGCCGAACACCGGGGAGCTGTTTTTT. The chain joins TRBV11-2 to TRBJ2-2; possible D gene TRBD2, 6 bases. There are 19 residues in the CDR3. V lost 5 bases and J lost 0, with 22 bases in between. Per the germline V gene, CDR1 is SGHAT and CDR2 is FQNNGV.

This rearrangement joins TRBV28 to TRBJ2-7; D perhaps matches TRBD2 (6 bases). Germline loops: CDR1 MDHEN, CDR2 SYDVKM. The CDR3 is made up of 17 amino acids. Between the trimmed V and J ends, which lost 3 bases and 0 bases, there was a span of 18 bases. The CDR3 sequence: CASSFSGRGPSSYEQYF. The CDR3 bases are TGTGCCAGCAGTTTTAGCGGTAGAGGCCCCTCCTCCTACGAGCAGTACTTC.

The sample holds many counts of this clonotype. The chain combines TRBV2 with TRBJ1-5; TRBD1 might be the D (5 bases). V shed 0 bases and J shed 6 bases, with 12 bases lying between them. Germline lookup yields CDR1 SNHLY and CDR2 FYNNEI. This CDR3 is built from 15 residues. The CDR3 sequence: CASSEAGVQTQPQHF. The CDR3 nucleotides read TGTGCCAGCAGTGAAGCAGGGGTCCAAACTCAGCCCCAGCATTTT.

This clonotype showed up many times. V usage is TRBV28 and J usage is TRBJ1-6; D is ambiguous. The CDR3 sequence is 13 residues long. Trimming stripped 8 bases from V and 9 bases from J, with 14 bases between. Looked up from germline, CDR1 is MDHEN and CDR2 is SYDVKM. The CDR3 region has the DNA TGTGCCAGCGTCCGGGAGTTCGGTTCACCCCTCCACTTT. It yields the protein CASVREFGSPLHF.

The V gene is TRBV18, the J gene TRBJ2-5; 10 nucleotides align to TRBD1. This CDR3 region has 15 residues. CDR1 is KGHSH and CDR2 is LQKENI in the germline V gene. V lost 5 bases and J lost 2; bases outside the gene matches: 5. CDR3 bases: TGTGCCAGCTCAACAGGGACAGGGGAGCAAGAGACCCAGTACTTC. This codes for CASSTGTGEQETQYF. The variable domain in full, with the rest retrieved from reference TRBV18 and TRBJ2-5, is NAGVMQNPRHLVRRRGQEARLRCSPMKGHSHVYWYRQLPEEGLKFMVYLQKENIIDESGMPKERFSAEFPKEGPSILRIQQVVRGDSAAYFCASSTGTGEQETQYFGPGTRLLVL.

This clonotype was picked up many times. V and J are TRBV2 and TRBJ2-5; D might be TRBD1 or TRBD2, each matching 5 bases. Per germline, CDR1 SNHLY and CDR2 FYNNEI. This CDR3 is 14 amino acids long. Trimming took 5 bases from V and 4 from J, leaving 14 bases between them. The CDR3 DNA is TGTGCCAGCAGTTGGGGCCGGGACGTAGAGACCCAGTACTTC. Amino acids: CASSWGRDVETQYF. The whole variable domain, remainder taken from reference TRBV2 and TRBJ2-5, is EPEVTQTPSHQVTQMGQEVILRCVPISNHLYFYWYRQILGQKVEFLVSFYNNEISEKSEIFDDQFSVERPDGSNFTLKIRSTKLEDSAMYFCASSWGRDVETQYFGPGTRLLVL.

This clonotype has at least ten counts. The chain joins TRBV6-1 to TRBJ1-2; no reliable D call. The CDR3 spans 11 residues. The V gene's germline CDR1 is MNHNS and CDR2 SASEGT. CDR3 DNA sequence: TGTGGGGCGAGCTCCAACTATGGCTACACCTTC. Encoded protein: CGASSNYGYTF.

V gene TRBV5-6 combines with J gene TRBJ1-3; 11 bases are a match to TRBD1. Unmatched junction bases numbered 6, after V lost 4 bases and J lost 0 bases. Germline-derived CDR1 and CDR2 are SGHDT and YYEEEE. CDR3 length equals 17 residues. The CDR3 nucleotides read TGTGCCAGCAGCCAACCGGGACAGGGGGGCTCTGGAAACACCATATATTTT. Translated: CASSQPGQGGSGNTIYF.

A word on this clonotype: This clone may be a read error of a much larger clone one base away. This chain joins TRBV5-1 and TRBJ2-7, with 11 positions matching TRBD1. The CDR3 spans 15 residues. Germline lookup yields CDR1 SGHRS and CDR2 YFSETQ. CDR3 protein: CASSLEGQGADEPYF. The CDR3 DNA is TGCGCCAGCAGCTTGGAAGGACAGGGGGCGGACGAGCCGTACTTC. Looking up the rest from reference TRBV5-1 and TRBJ2-7 gives the full variable domain: KAGVTQTPRYLIKTRGQQVTLSCSPISGHRSVSWYQQTPGQGLQFLFEYFSETQRNKGNFPGRFSGRQFSNSRSEMNVSTLELGDSALYLCASSLEGQGADEPYFGPGTRLTVT.

The rearrangement links TRBV20-1 to TRBJ1-4; 7 bases are shared with TRBD1. This CDR3 region has 13 residues. Germline loops: CDR1 DFQATT, CDR2 SNEGSKA (reference sequence). With V trimmed by 6 bases and J by 7 bases, 8 bases remained unmatched. CDR3 residues: CSALGDSTEKLFF. The CDR3, as DNA: TGCAGTGCCCTAGGGGACAGTACTGAAAAACTGTTTTTT.

This chain joins TRBV7-2 and TRBJ2-7; D ambiguous. The CDR3 is 14 amino acids. Trimming removed 5 bases at V and 0 bases at J, with 11 bases between. The germline gives CDR1 SGHTA, CDR2 FQGNSA. Written as DNA, the CDR3 is TGTGCCAGCAGCACCGGGCCTCGCTCCTACGAGCAGTACTTC. Residues: CASSTGPRSYEQYF.

This chain uses TRBV6-2 or TRBV6-3 with TRBJ1-5, with unresolved D. There are 13 residues in the CDR3. Looked up from germline, CDR1 is MNHEY and CDR2 is SVGEGT. Trimming left V 7 bases short and J 6 bases short, with 13 bases between. In DNA form, the CDR3 reads TGTGCCAGCACGTCTTTGACAATTCAGCCCCAGCATTTT. This translates into CASTSLTIQPQHF.

This clonotype was detected ten times or more. This chain joins TRBV28 and TRBJ1-2; D is unresolved. V dropped 2 bases and J dropped 4 bases, with 8 bases sitting between them. The CDR3 runs 13 residues. Germline V CDR1 and CDR2: MDHEN, SYDVKM. The CDR3 protein is CASSLQPPYGYTF. As DNA, the CDR3 is TGTGCCAGCAGTTTACAACCACCCTATGGCTACACCTTC.

The genes are TRBV7-9 and TRBJ2-7, with 9 bases that match TRBD2. CDR3 length equals 18 residues. The V gene end was trimmed by 1 base and the J gene end by 4 bases; junction bases not matched to a gene: 14. Germline CDR1 reads SEHNR; CDR2 reads FQNEAQ (reference sequence). The CDR3 protein is CASSLVFGSGGSGYEQYF. As DNA, the CDR3 is TGTGCCAGCAGCTTAGTGTTCGGTAGCGGGGGCAGTGGATACGAGCAGTACTTC.